This T cell receptor beta chain was sequenced for a study of cytomegalovirus exposure and HLA in healthy donors. This CDR3 is 16 amino acids long. The germline V gene has CDR1 LNHDA and CDR2 SQIVND (reference sequence). V dropped 3 bases and J dropped 5; count of bases not matched to a gene: 12. Amplification used 60 Vbeta primers and 13 Jbeta primers. Assay used: immunoSEQ multiplex PCR; TCRdb lists only in-frame clones, some missing. The top ten hold 2.9% of the sample, which has roughly 180,000 clones, more than 65% seen once. The specimen sequenced was PBMCs. The source of this sequence is a female donor in good health and CMV-seronegative. The V call is TRBV19, the J call TRBJ2-7, with 8 positions matching TRBD2. The CDR3 here is CASSISGGLGTNEQYF. For the CDR3, the DNA is TGTGCCAGTAGTATCTCCGGGGGACTAGGTACGAACGAGCAGTACTTC.